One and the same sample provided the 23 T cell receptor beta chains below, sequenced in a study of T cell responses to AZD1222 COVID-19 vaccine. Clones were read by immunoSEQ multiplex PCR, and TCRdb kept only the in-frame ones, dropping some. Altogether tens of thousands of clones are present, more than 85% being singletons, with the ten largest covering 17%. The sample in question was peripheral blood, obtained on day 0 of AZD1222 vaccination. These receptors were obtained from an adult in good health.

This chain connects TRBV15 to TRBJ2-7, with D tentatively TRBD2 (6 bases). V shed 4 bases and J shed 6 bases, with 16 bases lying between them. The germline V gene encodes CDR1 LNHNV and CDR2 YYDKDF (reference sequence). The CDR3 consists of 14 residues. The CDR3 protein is CATSTGGLWGEQYF. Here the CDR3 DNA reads TGTGCCACCAGCACCGGAGGGCTGTGGGGCGAGCAGTACTTC.

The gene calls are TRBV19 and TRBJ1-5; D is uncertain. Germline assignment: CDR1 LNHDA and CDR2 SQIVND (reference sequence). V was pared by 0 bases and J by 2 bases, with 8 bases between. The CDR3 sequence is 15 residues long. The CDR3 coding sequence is TGTGCCAGTAGTATAGATTTTGCGGGCAATCAGCCCCAGCATTTT. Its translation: CASSIDFAGNQPQHF.

The CDR3 DNA follows: TGCGCCAGCAGCCCGACAGGGATATCTGGGGCCAACGTCCTGACTTTC. Its translation: CASSPTGISGANVLTF. The rearrangement uses TRBV5-1 and TRBJ2-6, with 7 bases matching TRBD1. Germline V lookup: CDR1 SGHRS, CDR2 YFSETQ. CDR3 length: 16 residues. J gave up 1 base and V 4 bases, and 5 bases lay outside the gene matches. The entire variable domain, with the rest obtained from reference TRBV5-1 and TRBJ2-6, is as follows: KAGVTQTPRYLIKTRGQQVTLSCSPISGHRSVSWYQQTPGQGLQFLFEYFSETQRNKGNFPGRFSGRQFSNSRSEMNVSTLELGDSALYLCASSPTGISGANVLTFGAGSRLTVL.

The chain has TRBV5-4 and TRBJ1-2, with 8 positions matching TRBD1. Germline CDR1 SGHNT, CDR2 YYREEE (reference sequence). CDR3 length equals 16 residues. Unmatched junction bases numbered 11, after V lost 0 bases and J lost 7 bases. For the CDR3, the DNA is TGTGCCAGCAGCTTGGACAGGGGGGTCTTATCGGGTGGCTACACCTTC. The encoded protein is CASSLDRGVLSGGYTF.

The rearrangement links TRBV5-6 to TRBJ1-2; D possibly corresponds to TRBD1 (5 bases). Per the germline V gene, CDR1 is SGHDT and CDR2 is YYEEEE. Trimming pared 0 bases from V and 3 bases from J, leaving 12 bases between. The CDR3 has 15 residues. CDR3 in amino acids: CASSLGIGEDYGYTF. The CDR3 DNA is TGTGCCAGCAGCTTGGGGATAGGGGAAGACTATGGCTACACCTTC.

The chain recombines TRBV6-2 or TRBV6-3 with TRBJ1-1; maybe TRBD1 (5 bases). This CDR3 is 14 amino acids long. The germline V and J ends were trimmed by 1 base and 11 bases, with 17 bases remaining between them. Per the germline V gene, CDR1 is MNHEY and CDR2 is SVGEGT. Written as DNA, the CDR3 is TGTGCCAGCAGTTACTTATCAGAGGGGCACATCGCTTTCTTT. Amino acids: CASSYLSEGHIAFF.

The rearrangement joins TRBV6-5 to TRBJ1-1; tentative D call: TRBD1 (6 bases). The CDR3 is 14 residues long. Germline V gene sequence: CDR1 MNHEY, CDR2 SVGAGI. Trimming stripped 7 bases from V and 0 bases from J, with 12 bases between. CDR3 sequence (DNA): TGTGCCAGCACTATCGACAGGTTGAACACTGAAGCTTTCTTT. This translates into CASTIDRLNTEAFF.

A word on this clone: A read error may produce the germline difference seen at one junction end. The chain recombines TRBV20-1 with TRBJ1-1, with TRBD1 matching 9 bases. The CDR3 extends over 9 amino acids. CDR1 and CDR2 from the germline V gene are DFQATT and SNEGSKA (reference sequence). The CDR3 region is CSAGTGFTF. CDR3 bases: TGCAGTGCTGGGACAGGGTTCACTTTT.

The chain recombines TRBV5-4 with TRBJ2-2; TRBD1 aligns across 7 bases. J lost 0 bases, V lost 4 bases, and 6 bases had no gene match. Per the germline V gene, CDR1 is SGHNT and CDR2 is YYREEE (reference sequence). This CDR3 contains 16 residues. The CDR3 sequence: CASSTGTEANTGELFF. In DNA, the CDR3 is TGTGCCAGCAGCACCGGGACAGAAGCGAACACCGGGGAGCTGTTTTTT.

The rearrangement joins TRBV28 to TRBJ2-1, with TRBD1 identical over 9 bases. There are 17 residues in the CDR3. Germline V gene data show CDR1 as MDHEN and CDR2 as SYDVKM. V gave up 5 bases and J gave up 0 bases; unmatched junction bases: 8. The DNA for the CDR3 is TGTGCCAGCAGTGGACAGGGGACAGCCTACTCCTACAATGAGCAGTTCTTC. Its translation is CASSGQGTAYSYNEQFF.

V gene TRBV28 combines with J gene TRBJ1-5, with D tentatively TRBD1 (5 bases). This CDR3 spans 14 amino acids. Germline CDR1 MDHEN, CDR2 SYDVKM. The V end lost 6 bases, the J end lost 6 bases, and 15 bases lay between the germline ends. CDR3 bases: TGTGCCAGCAGCCAGGGTTCGGCAATTCAGCCCCAGCATTTT. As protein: CASSQGSAIQPQHF.

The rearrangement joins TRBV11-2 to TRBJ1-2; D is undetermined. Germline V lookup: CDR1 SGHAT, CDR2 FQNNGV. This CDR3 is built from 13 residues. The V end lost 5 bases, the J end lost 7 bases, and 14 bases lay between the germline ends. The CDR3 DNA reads TGTGCCAGCAGCGCCGTACCCCGTGGTGGCTACACCTTC. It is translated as CASSAVPRGGYTF.

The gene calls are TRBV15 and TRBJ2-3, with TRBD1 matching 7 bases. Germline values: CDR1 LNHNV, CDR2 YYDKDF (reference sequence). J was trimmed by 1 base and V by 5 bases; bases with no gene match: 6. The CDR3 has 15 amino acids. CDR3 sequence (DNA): TGTGCCACCAGCTACCGACAGGGTGGCACAGATACGCAGTATTTT. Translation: CATSYRQGGTDTQYF.

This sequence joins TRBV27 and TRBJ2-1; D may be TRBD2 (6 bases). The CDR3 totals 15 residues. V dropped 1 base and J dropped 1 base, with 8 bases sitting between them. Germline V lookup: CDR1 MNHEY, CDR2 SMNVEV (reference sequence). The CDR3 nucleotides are TGTGCCAGCAGTTTATATGGGACTTCCTACAATGAGCAGTTCTTC. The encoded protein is CASSLYGTSYNEQFF.

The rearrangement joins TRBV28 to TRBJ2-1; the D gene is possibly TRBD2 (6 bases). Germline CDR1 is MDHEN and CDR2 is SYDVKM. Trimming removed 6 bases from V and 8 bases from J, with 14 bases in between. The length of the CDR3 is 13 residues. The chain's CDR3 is CASRRPAGDEQFF. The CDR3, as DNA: TGTGCCAGCAGAAGGCCAGCGGGCGATGAGCAGTTCTTC.

The CDR3 region is CASSVGKAASYGYTF. The CDR3 DNA reads as TGTGCCAGCAGCGTAGGAAAGGCAGCAAGCTATGGCTACACCTTC. The chain joins TRBV9 to TRBJ1-2; no reliable D call. Germline V gives CDR1 SGDLS, CDR2 YYNGEE. This CDR3 has 15 amino acids. Trimming shortened V by 0 bases and J by 4 bases, and 13 bases separated the two germline ends.

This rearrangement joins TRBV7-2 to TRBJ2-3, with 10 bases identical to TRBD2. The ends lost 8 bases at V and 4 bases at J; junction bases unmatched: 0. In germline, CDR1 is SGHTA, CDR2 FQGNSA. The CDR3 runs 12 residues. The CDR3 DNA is TGTGCCAGCGGACTAGCGGCAGATACGCAGTATTTT. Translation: CASGLAADTQYF.

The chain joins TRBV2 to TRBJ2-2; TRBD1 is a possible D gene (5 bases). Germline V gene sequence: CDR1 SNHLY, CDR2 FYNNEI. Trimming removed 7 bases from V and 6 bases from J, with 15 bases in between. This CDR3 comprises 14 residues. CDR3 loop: CASKGFVSSGELFF. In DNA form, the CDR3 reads TGTGCCAGCAAGGGGTTTGTCTCGTCCGGGGAGCTGTTTTTT.

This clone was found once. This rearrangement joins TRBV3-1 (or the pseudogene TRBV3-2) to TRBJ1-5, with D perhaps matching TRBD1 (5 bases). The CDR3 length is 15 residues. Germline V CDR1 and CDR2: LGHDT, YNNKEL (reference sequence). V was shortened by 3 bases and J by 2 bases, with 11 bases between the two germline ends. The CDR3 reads CASSHPAGGNQPQHF. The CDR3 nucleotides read TGTGCCAGCAGCCACCCGGCGGGGGGCAATCAGCCCCAGCATTTT.

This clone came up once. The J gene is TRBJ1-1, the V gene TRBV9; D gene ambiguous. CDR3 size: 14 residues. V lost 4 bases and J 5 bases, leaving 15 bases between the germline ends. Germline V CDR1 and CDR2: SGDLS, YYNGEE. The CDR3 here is CASSPDIHVTEAFF. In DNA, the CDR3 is TGTGCCAGCAGCCCCGACATACACGTGACTGAAGCTTTCTTT.

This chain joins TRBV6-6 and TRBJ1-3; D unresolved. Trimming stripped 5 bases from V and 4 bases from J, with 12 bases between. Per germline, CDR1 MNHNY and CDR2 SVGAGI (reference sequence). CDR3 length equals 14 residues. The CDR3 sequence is CASSHPADGNTIYF. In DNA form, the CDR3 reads TGTGCCAGCAGTCACCCCGCGGACGGAAACACCATATATTTT.

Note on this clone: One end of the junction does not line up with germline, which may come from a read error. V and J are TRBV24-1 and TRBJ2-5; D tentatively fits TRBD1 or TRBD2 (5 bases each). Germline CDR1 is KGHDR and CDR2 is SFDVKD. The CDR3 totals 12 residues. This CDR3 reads CATSDSTGTFHF. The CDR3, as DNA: TGTGCCACCAGTGATTCCACCGGGACCTTCCACTTC.

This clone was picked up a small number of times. The DNA of the CDR3 is TGTGCCAGCAGTTACCAGGGACTAGCGGGGGGGCTATCGGACACCGGGGAGCTGTTTTTT. Its protein is CASSYQGLAGGLSDTGELFF. The chain has TRBV6-2 or TRBV6-3 and TRBJ2-2, with 16 positions matching TRBD2. Germline trimming cut 2 bases from V and 3 bases from J; bases unmatched to any gene: 9. The V gene's germline CDR1 is MNHEY and CDR2 SVGEGT. There are 20 residues in the CDR3.